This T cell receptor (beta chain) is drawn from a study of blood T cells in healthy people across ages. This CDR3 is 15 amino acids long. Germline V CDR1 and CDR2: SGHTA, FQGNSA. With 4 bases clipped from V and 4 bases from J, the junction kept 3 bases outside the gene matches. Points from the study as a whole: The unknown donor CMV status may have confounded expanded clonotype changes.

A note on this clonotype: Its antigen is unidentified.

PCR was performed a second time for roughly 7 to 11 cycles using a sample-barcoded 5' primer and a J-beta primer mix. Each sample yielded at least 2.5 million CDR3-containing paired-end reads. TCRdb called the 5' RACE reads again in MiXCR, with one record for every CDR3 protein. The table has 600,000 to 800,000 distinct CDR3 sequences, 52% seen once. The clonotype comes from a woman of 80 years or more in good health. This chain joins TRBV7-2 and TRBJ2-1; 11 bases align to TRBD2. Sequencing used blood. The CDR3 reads CASSSGLAEYNEQFF. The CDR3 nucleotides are TGTGCCAGCAGCTCGGGACTAGCGGAATACAATGAGCAGTTCTTC.